This entry concerns a single T cell receptor beta chain. The target of this receptor is not known. Within one base of it there is no much larger clone, and no base qualities were kept. This entry comes from a study of T cell responses to AZD1222 COVID-19 vaccine (dated by TCRdb to about 2021). Study-wide context: TCR sequencing covered 230 to 250 trial participants: about 210 given two doses of AZD1222 and around 25 given two doses of MenACWY control vaccine. Trial participants were enrolled into age subgroups of 18-55, 56-69 and 70-plus years, which contained around 140, 26 and 57 TCR-sequenced participants, respectively.

Overall study results and their limits: No day 14 peak-response samples were available, so repertoires were characterized only after the peak T cell response. Participants were mostly white British and included more females than males, and it was suggested by the authors that clonal diversity may have been underestimated. A significant rise in spike-specific TCR breadth and depth was observed after two AZD1222 doses relative to day 0 and relative to MenACWY recipients. Reportedly, close to half of the unique spike-specific TCRs recognized epitopes lying outside the regions that are mutated in the B.1.351 and B.1.1.7 variants. Conclusions about previously exposed vaccinees are limited, since just a handful of AZD1222 recipients were seropositive for SARS-CoV-2 at baseline. The 56-69-year group was small, and its depth increase did not reach significance, likely because of low power. CD4 TCRs associated with the vaccine covered the entire spike protein, and the dominant responses were in regions 160-218 and 743-854.

Taken with the paper, the label for time point translates to: baseline before first vaccination. This sample's treatment or condition label indicates: meningococcal conjugate vaccine given as trial control. The vaccinee samples were drawn from two UK trials, COV001 and COV002, one of which was a single-blind randomized controlled phase 2/3 trial testing AZD1222 (ChAdOx1 nCoV-19) in healthy adults. For TCRbeta chain sequencing, PBMC samples from trial participants were taken at day 0 and at day 28 after the second dose. The CDR3 regions of human TCRbeta chains were analyzed by immunosequencing. The study's processing was this. Repertoire TCRs were checked for matches against a reference library of SARS-CoV-2-specific TCRs that had been generated using the MIRA antigen-specificity platform. Breadth meant the fraction of unique TCRs that were SARS-CoV-2-associated, whereas depth meant the fraction of total T cells that were SARS-CoV-2-associated. Using the MIRA data, each spike-specific TCR was assigned both to the spike region to which the TCR was reactive and to a CD4 or CD8 class. Log10-transformed breadth and depth values were compared by one-way ANOVA with Sidak's multiple comparisons tests. In TCRdb, the immuneACCESS table is reduced to in-frame sequences with V and J assigned. These tables do not hold every clone; where another copy was compared, an unresolved V gene accounts for under half, and the others remain unexplained. V, J and clone size were drawn from that table, and D and trimming were deduced from the DNA. The sample table records approximately 99,000 clones; roughly 87% of these occur just once. The ten biggest clones cover 3.1% of the sample.

Sequenced material: peripheral blood, taken on day 0 of MenACWY control vaccination. The clonotype was recovered from an adult in good health.

The CDR3 here reads CASSLGPAYGYTF. DNA sequence: TGTGCCAGCAGCTTAGGGCCAGCCTATGGCTACACCTTC. Recombination linked TRBV7-2 to TRBJ1-2; there is no confident call for the D gene. Taken from cysteine to phenylalanine, the CDR3 has 13 residues. Only the CDR3 DNA is retained, 39 bases long and in frame from the first base. CDR1 and CDR2 (SGHTA, FQGNSA) derive from the germline V gene. V is reduced by 1 base and J by 4 bases, leaving a spacing of 7 bases between them.